The clone carrying this T cell receptor (beta chain) was counted only a few times. The antigen is not known. These data come from a study of early T cells in non-severe SARS-CoV-2 infection. Unique molecular identifiers were attached to individual cDNA molecules. TCRdb passed the 5' RACE reads through MiXCR, listing each CDR3 protein once. Counted here are 64,000 or so distinct CDR3 sequences, under 15% occurring once; the ten biggest clones make up around 4%. CDR1 and CDR2 from the germline V gene are SGHAT and FQNNGV. The CDR3 is 15 amino acids. The V gene end was trimmed by 5 bases and the J gene end by 1 base; junction bases not matched to a gene: 8. Study-wide findings and caveats: There was a bias toward anti-spike CD8 responses in VDJdb matching, which missed private and CD4 specificities.

The sample consisted of whole blood. V gene TRBV11-2 combines with J gene TRBJ2-7; 7 bases agree with TRBD1. The clonotype comes from an adult who was a healthcare worker with PCR-confirmed SARS-CoV-2 infection or an uninfected control (not recorded which). CDR3 nucleotides: TGTGCCAGCAGCCCCCCCCGGACAGGATCCTACGAGCAGTACTTC. Amino acids: CASSPPRTGSYEQYF. The full variable domain, completed using reference TRBV11-2 and TRBJ2-7, is EAGVAQSPRYKIIEKRQSVAFWCNPISGHATLYWYQQILGQGPKLLIQFQNNGVVDDSQLPKDRFSAERLKGVDSTLKIQPAKLEDSAVYLCASSPPRTGSYEQYFGPGTRLTVT.